This is a list of T cell receptor beta chains from one sample in a study of technical replicates of blood from a handful of donors. The assay was immunoSEQ multiplex PCR, and TCRdb's table has in-frame clones only and misses some. Of tens of thousands of clones listed, 85% to 95% are singletons. The material sequenced was T cells isolated from PBMCs. The source of these receptors is a human donor in good health. Both conserved end residues are part of each CDR3. The order of the fields is D gene, J gene, V gene, clone size, CDR3 DNA, CDR3 protein. D genes are given only for firm matches. Size values are once, few and many counts, or a class for expanded clones, and some rows have none.

>TRBD1|TRBJ1-1|TRBV6-5|-
TGTGCCAGCAGTTACGACAGGGAGAACACTGAAGCTTTCTTT
CASSYDRENTEAFF
>-|TRBJ2-5|TRBV27|-
TGTGCCAGCAGTTTTAAGGCCTGGGGGGACAGTAAAGAGACCCAGTACTTC
CASSFKAWGDSKETQYF
>TRBD1|TRBJ2-4|TRBV27|-
TGTGCCAGCAGTCGGGACAGAGAAAACATTCAGTACTTC
CASSRDRENIQYF
>-|TRBJ2-5|TRBV9|-
TGTGCCAGCACCCCGGGGGACTTTGGAGAGACCCAGTACTTC
CASTPGDFGETQYF
>TRBD1|TRBJ1-3|TRBV9|-
TGTGCCAGCAGGGATGGACAGGGCGGACCTGGAAACACCATATATTTT
CASRDGQGGPGNTIYF
>TRBD2|TRBJ2-5|TRBV4-1|-
TGCGCCAGCAGCCATCAAGCGGGAACTCAAGAGACCCAGTACTTC
CASSHQAGTQETQYF
>-|TRBJ2-1|TRBV5-6|-
TGTGCCAGCAGCTTGTTGAGCAGGGAATACAATGAGCAGTTCTTC
CASSLLSREYNEQFF
>TRBD1|TRBJ1-1|TRBV5-4|-
TGTGCCAGCAGCTGGGGGCGGGACAGGGGGCCTGAAGCTTTCTTT
CASSWGRDRGPEAFF
>TRBD2|TRBJ2-7|TRBV5-1|-
TGCGCCAGCAGCTTGGGGGGCGGGAGTTCTACCTACGAGCAGTACTTC
CASSLGGGSSTYEQYF
>TRBD1|TRBJ2-1|TRBV18|-
TGTGCCAGCTCACCACCATCCGGGACAGGAGGCAATGAGCAGTTCTTC
CASSPPSGTGGNEQFF
>TRBD1|TRBJ1-1|TRBV5-1|-
TGCGCCAGCAGCCCTCAGGGGGGATCTGAAGCTTTCTTT
CASSPQGGSEAFF
>-|TRBJ2-1|TRBV4-1|-
TGCGCCAGCAGCCCGGAGATGAGCTCCTACAATGAGCAGTTCTTC
CASSPEMSSYNEQFF
>TRBD1|TRBJ1-2|TRBV27|-
TGTGCCAGCGGAAGGGACAGCTTTTATGGCTACACCTTC
CASGRDSFYGYTF
>-|TRBJ1-1|TRBV6-1|-
TGTGCCAGCAGTGATTTCTCAGCTTTCTTT
CASSDFSAFF
>TRBD1|TRBJ2-7|TRBV7-6|-
TGTGCCAGCAGCCACGGGGACAGGTACGAGCAGTACTTC
CASSHGDRYEQYF
>TRBD1|TRBJ2-7|TRBV6-5|-
TGTGCCAGCAGTTACAGTTACAGGGGTTCCTACGAGCAGTACTTC
CASSYSYRGSYEQYF
>-|TRBJ2-3|TRBV7-3|-
TGTGCCAGCGGGGGGGGCCCTGATACGCAGTATTTT
CASGGGPDTQYF
>TRBD1|TRBJ1-3|TRBV19|-
TGTGCCAGTACTAAGACAGGGAACGTAAACACCATATATTTT
CASTKTGNVNTIYF
>-|TRBJ2-7|TRBV18|many
TGTGCCAGCTCACCACAAGGAGGTGGTACCTACGAGCAGTACTTC
CASSPQGGGTYEQYF
>-|TRBJ2-4|TRBV11-2|-
TGTGCCAGCAGCCCACTGTGGAGGCACATTCAGTACTTC
CASSPLWRHIQYF
>-|TRBJ2-1|TRBV5-1|-
TGCGCCAGCAGCTCCAATCGGTACTCCTCCTACAATGAGCAGTTCTTC
CASSSNRYSSYNEQFF
>TRBD2|TRBJ2-2|TRBV11-2|-
TGTGCCAGCAGCTCAACTAGCGGAGGGGAGCTGTTTTTT
CASSSTSGGELFF
>-|TRBJ2-5|TRBV6-6|-
TGTGCCAGCAGCCCTGACAGTGGTGAGACCCAGTACTTC
CASSPDSGETQYF
>TRBD1|TRBJ1-3|TRBV6-6|-
TGTGCCAGCAGCCGGCCGGGACAGGGGGTTGGAAACACCATATATTTT
CASSRPGQGVGNTIYF
>TRBD1|TRBJ1-4|TRBV6-1|-
TGTGCCAGCACGGGACAGATAACTAATGAAAAACTGTTTTTT
CASTGQITNEKLFF
>TRBD1|TRBJ1-1|TRBV10-3|once
TGTGCCACCAAACAGGGGGCAGACACTGAAGCTTTCTTT
CATKQGADTEAFF
>-|TRBJ2-2|TRBV7-2|-
TGTGCCAGCAGCCGGCTAGCGTCGAACACCGGGGAGCTGTTTTTT
CASSRLASNTGELFF
>-|TRBJ2-5|TRBV29-1|-
TGCAGCGTTGGGGGGGGCAGGGGCCAAGAGACCCAGTACTTC
CSVGGGRGQETQYF
>-|TRBJ2-5|TRBV9|once
TGTGCCAGCAGCGGGACACCTGAACGGCAGACCCAGTACTTC
CASSGTPERQTQYF
>TRBD1|TRBJ2-7|TRBV28|-
TGTGCCAGCAGCCGGGACAGCCCTTACTCCTACGAGCAGTACTTC
CASSRDSPYSYEQYF
>-|TRBJ2-7|TRBV4-1|-
TGCGCCAGCAGCCAAGGACAGGCCTCCTACGAGCAGTACTTC
CASSQGQASYEQYF
>TRBD2|TRBJ2-1|TRBV5-6|-
TGTGCCAGCAGGTCCGGACTAGCGGGAGGGTTCCATGAGCAGTTCTTC
CASRSGLAGGFHEQFF
>-|TRBJ2-1|TRBV4-3|-
TGCGCCAGCAGCCATTCTACCCTGGGCACTTACCAAAATGAGCAGTTCTTC
CASSHSTLGTYQNEQFF
>-|TRBJ2-7|TRBV19|-
TGTGCCAGTAGTGTCCGGGACTTCAACTACGAGCAGTACTTC
CASSVRDFNYEQYF
>-|TRBJ1-1|TRBV4-3|-
TGCGCCAGCAGCCCGGACAGTATGAACACTGAAGCTTTCTTT
CASSPDSMNTEAFF
>TRBD2|TRBJ2-2|TRBV9|-
TGTGCCAGCAGCGCCTCTGGGGGGGTTGGGACCGGGGAGCTGTTTTTT
CASSASGGVGTGELFF
>TRBD1|TRBJ1-2|TRBV14|-
TGTGCCAGCAGCCAGGGACAGCCGGGCGGCTACACCTTC
CASSQGQPGGYTF
>-|TRBJ1-2|TRBV2|once
TGTGCCAGCACCCGGTACGCTCAAAACTATGGCTACACCTTC
CASTRYAQNYGYTF
>-|TRBJ2-7|TRBV4-2|-
TGTGCCAGCAGCCAAGGGGGCCTCGGTGAGCAGTACTTC
CASSQGGLGEQYF
>TRBD2|TRBJ2-7|TRBV12-5|-
TGTGCTAGTGGTGGTGGCCTAGCGGCCCCCTACGAGCAGTACTTC
CASGGGLAAPYEQYF
>TRBD2|TRBJ2-7|TRBV28|-
TGTGCCAGCAGTACGAGACTAGCGGGAGGGAACCACGAGCAGTACTTC
CASSTRLAGGNHEQYF
>-|TRBJ2-1|TRBV7-2|-
TGTGCCAGCAGCTTAGCCGGGAGAACTTACAATGAGCAGTTCTTC
CASSLAGRTYNEQFF
>-|TRBJ2-5|TRBV14|-
TGTGCCAGCAGCCAAGTCACAGGGTATTTCGAGACCCAGTACTTC
CASSQVTGYFETQYF
>TRBD1|TRBJ1-4|TRBV9|-
TGTGCCAGCAGCGTAGACGGGACAGGCTCTTTCGGTGAAAAACTGTTTTTT
CASSVDGTGSFGEKLFF
>-|TRBJ2-2|TRBV7-3|-
TGTGCCAGCAGCTCCGTGATCGGGGGTAGCGGGGAGCTGTTTTTT
CASSSVIGGSGELFF
>-|TRBJ2-6|TRBV18|once
TGTGCCAGCTCTCTCTCTGGGGCCAACGTCCTGACTTTC
CASSLSGANVLTF
>TRBD1|TRBJ1-2|TRBV10-3|-
TGTGCCATCGAACGGGGACAGGGGGCCAACTATGGCTACACCTTC
CAIERGQGANYGYTF
>-|TRBJ2-7|TRBV27|-
TGTGCCAGCAGTTTACAACAGGCATACGAGCAGTACTTC
CASSLQQAYEQYF
>TRBD1|TRBJ1-5|TRBV5-5|-
TGTGCCAGCAGCTTGGAGTGGGACAGGGCTCAGCCCCAGCATTTT
CASSLEWDRAQPQHF
>-|TRBJ1-1|TRBV5-4|-
TGTGCCAGCAGCCCGCAGGGAGGGCGTTCGGAAGCTTTCTTT
CASSPQGGRSEAFF
>-|TRBJ1-5|TRBV2|few
TGTGCCAGCAGTGAGTCCTCCAGTAGCAATCAGCCCCAGCATTTT
CASSESSSSNQPQHF
>TRBD1|TRBJ2-5|TRBV19|-
TGTGCCAGTACTAATTCGGACAGGGGTTGGGAGACCCAGTACTTC
CASTNSDRGWETQYF
>TRBD2|TRBJ2-7|TRBV28|-
TGTGCCAGCAGTTCCCTCCCCGGGACTAAAGGAAACGAGCAGTACTTC
CASSSLPGTKGNEQYF